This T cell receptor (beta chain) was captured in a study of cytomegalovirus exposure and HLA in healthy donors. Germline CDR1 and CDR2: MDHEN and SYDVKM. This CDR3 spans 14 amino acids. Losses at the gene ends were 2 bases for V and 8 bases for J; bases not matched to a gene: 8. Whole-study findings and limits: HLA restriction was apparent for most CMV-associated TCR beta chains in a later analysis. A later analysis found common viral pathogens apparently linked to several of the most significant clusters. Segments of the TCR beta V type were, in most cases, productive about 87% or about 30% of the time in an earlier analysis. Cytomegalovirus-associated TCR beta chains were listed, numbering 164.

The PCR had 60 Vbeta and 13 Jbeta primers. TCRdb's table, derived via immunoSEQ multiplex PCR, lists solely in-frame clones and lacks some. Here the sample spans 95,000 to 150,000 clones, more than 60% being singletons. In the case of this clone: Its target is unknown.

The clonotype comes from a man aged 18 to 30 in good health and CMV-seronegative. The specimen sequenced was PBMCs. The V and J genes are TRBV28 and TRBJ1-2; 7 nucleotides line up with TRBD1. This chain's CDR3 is CASSLSDRVGGYTF. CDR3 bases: TGTGCCAGCAGTTTAAGTGACAGGGTCGGAGGCTACACCTTC.